The sequence of this TCR beta chain was determined in a study of control samples from healthy donors and cancer patients. This CDR3 is built from 15 residues. V shed 0 bases and J shed 3 bases, with 9 bases lying between them. CDR1 is SGHRS, CDR2 YFSETQ, per germline. Sequencing was performed with immunoSEQ multiplex PCR; in TCRdb, only in-frame clones are kept and a portion is missing. The repertoire holds about 94,000 clones, with less than 95% as singletons. The specimen was blood. The chain has TRBV5-1 and TRBJ1-4; no reliable D call. This TCR was recovered from a woman under 30 in good health. CDR3 coding DNA: TGCGCCAGCAGCTTGGCCGGGATATCTAATGAAAAACTGTTTTTT. Amino acids: CASSLAGISNEKLFF.